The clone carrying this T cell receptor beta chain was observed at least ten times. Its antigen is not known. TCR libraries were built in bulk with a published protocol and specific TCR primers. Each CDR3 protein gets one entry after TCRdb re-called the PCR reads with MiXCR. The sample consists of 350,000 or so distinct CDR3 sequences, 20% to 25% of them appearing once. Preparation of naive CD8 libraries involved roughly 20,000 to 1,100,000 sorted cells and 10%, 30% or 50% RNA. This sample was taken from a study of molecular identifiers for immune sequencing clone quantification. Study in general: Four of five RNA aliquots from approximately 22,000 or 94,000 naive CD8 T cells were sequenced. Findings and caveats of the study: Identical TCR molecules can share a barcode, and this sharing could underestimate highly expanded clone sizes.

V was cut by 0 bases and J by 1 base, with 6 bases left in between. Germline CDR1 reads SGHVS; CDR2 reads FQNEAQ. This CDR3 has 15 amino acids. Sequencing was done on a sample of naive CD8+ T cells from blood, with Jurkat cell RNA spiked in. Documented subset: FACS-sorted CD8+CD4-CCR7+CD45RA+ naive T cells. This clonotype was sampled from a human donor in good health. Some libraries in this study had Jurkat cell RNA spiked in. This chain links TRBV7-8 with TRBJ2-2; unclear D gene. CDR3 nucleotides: TGTGCCAGCAGCTTAGCGGCAGGGAACACCGGGGAGCTGTTTTTT. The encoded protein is CASSLAAGNTGELFF.